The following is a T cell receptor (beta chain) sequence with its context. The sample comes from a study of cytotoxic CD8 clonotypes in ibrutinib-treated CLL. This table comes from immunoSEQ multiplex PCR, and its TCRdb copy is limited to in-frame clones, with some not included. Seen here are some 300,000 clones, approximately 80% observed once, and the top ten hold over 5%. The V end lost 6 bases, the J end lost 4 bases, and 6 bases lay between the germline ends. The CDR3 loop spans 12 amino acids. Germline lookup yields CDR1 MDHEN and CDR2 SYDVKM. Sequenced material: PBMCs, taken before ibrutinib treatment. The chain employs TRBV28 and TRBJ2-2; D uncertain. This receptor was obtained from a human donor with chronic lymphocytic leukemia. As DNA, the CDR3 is TGTGCCAGCAGCACGGGCACCGGGGAGCTGTTTTTT. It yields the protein CASSTGTGELFF.